What follows are 19 T cell receptor beta chains derived from one specimen sequenced in a study of blood T cells in healthy people across ages. Together with a sample-barcoded 5' primer, a J-beta primer mix was included in a second PCR lasting about 7 to 11 cycles. Each CDR3 protein is one row after TCRdb ran MiXCR on the 5' RACE reads. The repertoire holds about 970,000 distinct CDR3 sequences, with 45% to 60% as singletons. The sample consisted of blood. These receptors originate from a woman in her fifties or sixties in good health.

This clonotype was counted a few times. The chain carries TRBV28 and TRBJ1-2, with TRBD1 as a possible D gene (5 bases). CDR3 size: 15 residues. CDR1 MDHEN and CDR2 SYDVKM come from the germline V gene. Trimming took off 6 bases at V and 5 bases at J, with 19 bases between the two ends. The CDR3 nucleotides read TGTGCCAGCAGCCCCCTTTCGGGGGAAGGTTATGGCTACACCTTC. Its translation is CASSPLSGEGYGYTF.

This CDR3 reads CATGGVYNEQFF. CDR3 in DNA: TGTGCCACCGGCGGGGTGTACAATGAGCAGTTCTTC. The chain employs TRBV10-3 and TRBJ2-1, with D possibly matching TRBD2 (6 bases). V was trimmed by 10 bases and J by 4 bases, leaving 11 bases between them. Germline V gene data show CDR1 as ENHRY and CDR2 as SYGVKD. This CDR3 is built from 12 residues.

The gene calls are TRBV28 and TRBJ2-5; 8 nucleotides line up with TRBD2. The J call is in doubt because the DNA end fits TRBJ2-7 better. The CDR3 runs to 15 residues. Germline CDR1 MDHEN, CDR2 SYDVKM. CDR3 DNA sequence: TGTGCCACCGTGGGGGCGGGAGGTTCTCTCTACGAGCAGTACTTC. This gives the protein CATVGAGGSLYEQYF.

The chain joins TRBV12-3 or TRBV12-4 to TRBJ2-1; TRBD2 matches at 11 bases. V lost 3 bases and J lost 3; bases outside the gene matches: 16. The CDR3 covers 20 residues. The CDR3 sequence is CASSFLATSGKPINYNEQFF. CDR3 bases: TGTGCCAGCAGTTTTTTGGCGACTAGCGGGAAACCAATTAACTACAATGAGCAGTTCTTC.

Only a few counts were recorded for this clonotype. This chain joins TRBV6-5 and TRBJ2-6; possible D gene TRBD1, 5 bases. The CDR3 consists of 19 residues. Germline lookup yields CDR1 MNHEY and CDR2 SVGAGI. Between the trimmed V and J ends, which lost 2 bases and 0 bases, there was a span of 17 bases. This chain's CDR3 is CASSYGTGAGNSGANVLTF. The CDR3 DNA reads as TGTGCCAGCAGTTACGGAACAGGAGCCGGCAACTCTGGGGCCAACGTCCTGACTTTC.

This clonotype has a handful of counts. This rearrangement joins TRBV27 to TRBJ2-7, with D unresolved. The end of the DNA fits TRBJ2-4 better, so the J call may be wrong. The germline V gene has CDR1 MNHEY and CDR2 SMNVEV (reference sequence). This CDR3 spans 13 amino acids. CDR3 amino acids: CASSFSTENIQYF. CDR3 DNA sequence: TGTGCCAGCAGTTTTTCAACAGAAAACATTCAGTACTTC.

The chain joins TRBV7-9 to TRBJ1-1, with 9 nucleotides matching TRBD1. The V gene end was trimmed by 4 bases and the J gene end by 1 base; junction bases not matched to a gene: 10. The V gene's germline CDR1 is SEHNR and CDR2 FQNEAQ (reference sequence). The CDR3 has 17 residues. The CDR3 nucleotides are TGTGCCAGCAGCTCCCCGACAGGGGGAGGCCCGAACACTGAAGCTTTCTTT. It encodes CASSSPTGGGPNTEAFF. Looking up the rest from reference TRBV7-9 and TRBJ1-1 gives the full variable domain: DTGVSQNPRHKITKRGQNVTFRCDPISEHNRLYWYRQTLGQGPEFLTYFQNEAQLEKSRLLSDRFSAERPKGSFSTLEIQRTEQGDSAMYLCASSSPTGGGPNTEAFFGQGTRLTVV.

This rearrangement joins TRBV4-1 to TRBJ2-7; D unresolved. The germline V gene encodes CDR1 MGHRA and CDR2 YSYEKL. The V end was cut by 1 base, the J end by 7 bases, with 23 bases between. The CDR3 loop spans 17 amino acids. The CDR3 region is CASSQGPTASKYNEQYF. The CDR3 DNA follows: TGCGCCAGCAGCCAAGGTCCAACCGCCTCGAAATACAATGAGCAGTACTTC.

The chain is built from TRBV6-5 and TRBJ2-7, with unresolved D. CDR1 MNHEY and CDR2 SVGAGI come from the germline V gene. This CDR3 is 15 amino acids long. V was shortened by 0 bases and J by 3 bases, with 12 bases between the two germline ends. The CDR3 loop is CASSYSLARDYEQYF. The CDR3 DNA reads TGTGCCAGCAGTTACTCGTTAGCTAGAGACTACGAGCAGTACTTC.

The V and J genes are TRBV15 and TRBJ2-1; 9 nucleotides agree with TRBD2. Per the germline V gene, CDR1 is LNHNV and CDR2 is YYDKDF (reference sequence). The length of the CDR3 is 14 residues. After removal of 8 bases from V and 4 bases from J, the junction contained 6 bases not matched to a gene. CDR3 coding DNA: TGTGCCACCTCCGGGACTAGCATTTACAATGAGCAGTTCTTC. Amino acid sequence: CATSGTSIYNEQFF.

This clonotype showed up just once. The CDR3 reads CSASLTSGSDTQYF. CDR3 bases: TGCAGCGCTTCTTTGACTAGCGGCTCCGATACGCAGTATTTT. The genes are TRBV20-1 and TRBJ2-3, with TRBD2 matching over 9 bases. The CDR3 totals 14 residues. CDR1 and CDR2 (germline): DFQATT, SNEGSKA (reference sequence).

Worth noting for this clonotype: The junction and the germline gene differ at one end; a read error may be behind it. This chain links TRBV12-3 or TRBV12-4 with TRBJ2-4, with D possibly being TRBD1 (6 bases). The length of the CDR3 is 15 residues. The CDR3 DNA is TGTGCCAGCAGTTCCCCACCAACAGGGTACTACGAGCAGTCCTTC. Its translation: CASSSPPTGYYEQSF.

This clonotype came up a few times. Here the CDR3 reads CASSHRIRTSTDTQYF. The DNA of the CDR3 is TGTGCCAGCAGTCACCGCATCAGGACTAGCACAGATACGCAGTATTTT. The rearrangement joins TRBV6-1 to TRBJ2-3; D possibly corresponds to TRBD2 (5 bases). CDR3 length: 16 amino acids. CDR1 is MNHNS and CDR2 is SASEGT in the germline V gene. V shed 5 bases and J shed 0 bases, with 15 bases lying between them.

This clonotype was counted a few times. The J gene is TRBJ2-5, the V gene TRBV21-1; TRBD2, the table's D call, lacks a check against the DNA. TRBV21-1 is a recognized pseudogene. The CDR3 contains 13 residues. CDR3 sequence reads: CAKRTSGQETQYF. The CDR3 nucleotides are TGTGCCAAACGGACTAGCGGCCAAGAGACCCAGTACTTC.

This sequence joins TRBV12-3 or TRBV12-4 and TRBJ1-6, with 7 nucleotides matching TRBD1. The CDR3 spans 13 residues. Trimming removed 6 bases from V and 15 bases from J; junction bases left unmatched: 11. DNA for the CDR3: TGTGCCAGCAGACCAGGACAGGCCCGGCTCCTCCACTTT. It codes for CASRPGQARLLHF.

This chain uses TRBV25-1 with TRBJ2-1; possibly TRBD2 for D (6 bases). V was shortened by 0 bases and J by 9 bases, with 9 bases between the two germline ends. Germline-derived CDR1 and CDR2 are MGHDK and SYGVNS. This CDR3 contains 13 residues. DNA of the CDR3: TGTGCCAGCAGTGAATATGGTAGCGGTGAGCAGTTCTTC. Translation gives CASSEYGSGEQFF.

This clonotype was counted only a few times. V gene TRBV29-1 combines with J gene TRBJ1-4; unclear D gene. The CDR3 loop spans 11 amino acids. Deletions cut 7 bases from V and 5 bases from J, with 8 bases between. Germline lookup yields CDR1 SQVTM and CDR2 ANQGSEA. The CDR3 sequence: CSGRRNEKLFF. Here the CDR3 DNA reads TGCAGCGGCCGACGCAATGAAAAACTGTTTTTT. Variable domain in full (rest from reference TRBV29-1 and TRBJ1-4): SAVISQKPSRDICQRGTSLTIQCQVDSQVTMMFWYRQQPGQSLTLIATANQGSEATYESGFVIDKFPISRPNLTFSTLTVSNMSPEDSSIYLCSGRRNEKLFFGSGTQLSVL.

The V call is TRBV25-1, the J call TRBJ2-3, with 7 bases that match TRBD1. The CDR3 contains 14 residues. The V gene's germline CDR1 is MGHDK and CDR2 SYGVNS. With 6 bases clipped from V and 5 bases from J, the junction kept 8 bases outside the gene matches. The chain's CDR3 is CASRLQGEVDTQYF. In DNA, the CDR3 is TGTGCCAGCAGACTTCAGGGGGAAGTAGATACGCAGTATTTT. Based on the CDR3 plus reference TRBV25-1 and TRBJ2-3, the full variable domain is EADIYQTPRYLVIGTGKKITLECSQTMGHDKMYWYQQDPGMELHLIHYSYGVNSTEKGDLSSESTVSRIRTEHFPLTLESARPSHTSQYLCASRLQGEVDTQYFGPGTRLTVL.

The chain combines TRBV20-1 with TRBJ2-5; D could derive from TRBD1 or TRBD2 (6 bases each). The J call may be in error: the DNA end matches TRBJ2-7 better. CDR1 and CDR2 from the germline V gene are DFQATT and SNEGSKA (reference sequence). The CDR3 is made up of 13 amino acids. CDR3 sequence (DNA): TGCAGTGCTAGGAGGCAGGGGACTCACGAGCAGTACTTC. This translates into CSARRQGTHEQYF.